What follows are 6 T cell receptor beta chains derived from one specimen sequenced in a study of T cells after posttransplantation cyclophosphamide. The assay was immunoSEQ multiplex PCR, and TCRdb's table has in-frame clones only and misses some. The sample holds around 30,000 clones, 86% seen once. The specimen was PBMCs. Receptor source: a man aged 45-60 years.

V gene TRBV10-3 combines with J gene TRBJ1-2; D is unresolved. V lost 0 bases and J 8 bases, leaving 10 bases between the germline ends. Germline V CDR1 and CDR2: ENHRY, SYGVKD. This CDR3 comprises 13 residues. CDR3 protein: CAISESDGVGYTF. CDR3 bases: TGTGCCATCAGTGAGTCGGACGGGGTCGGCTACACCTTC.

This rearrangement joins TRBV5-1 to TRBJ2-7, with D tentatively TRBD2 (6 bases). Germline-derived CDR1 and CDR2 are SGHRS and YFSETQ. The CDR3 covers 15 residues. V was cut by 0 bases and J by 6 bases, with 16 bases left in between. The CDR3 loop is CASSLVGPGDSEQYF. For the CDR3, the DNA is TGCGCCAGCAGCTTGGTCGGTCCGGGGGACTCCGAGCAGTACTTC.

This chain links TRBV5-4 with TRBJ2-1; D unresolved. This CDR3 comprises 15 residues. Trimming cost V 4 bases and J 6 bases, with 17 bases left between them. Germline V gives CDR1 SGHNT, CDR2 YYREEE (reference sequence). This CDR3 reads CASSPKPDKSNEQFF. The CDR3 DNA follows: TGTGCCAGCAGCCCCAAACCTGACAAGTCCAATGAGCAGTTCTTC.

The chain is built from TRBV9 and TRBJ2-3, with D possibly TRBD2 on 6 matching bases. Germline-derived CDR1 and CDR2 are SGDLS and YYNGEE. The CDR3 has 16 residues. V lost 1 base and J lost 0, with 12 bases in between. Here the CDR3 reads CASSVSAGQSTDTQYF. CDR3 DNA: TGTGCCAGCAGCGTATCGGCGGGGCAGAGCACAGATACGCAGTATTTT.

The gene calls are TRBV2 and TRBJ1-2; a possible D gene is TRBD1 (5 bases). Trimming took 6 bases from V and 5 from J, leaving 16 bases between them. The CDR3 extends over 14 amino acids. Per the germline V gene, CDR1 is SNHLY and CDR2 is FYNNEI. The CDR3 DNA sequence: TGTGCCAGCAGCGATGACAGCTTAACATATGGCTACACCTTC. It codes for CASSDDSLTYGYTF.

This sequence joins TRBV2 and TRBJ2-3; D uncertain. Germline V CDR1 and CDR2: SNHLY, FYNNEI. V was cut by 3 bases and J by 10 bases, with 8 bases left in between. This CDR3 comprises 11 residues. The CDR3 sequence is CASSEGYSQYF. In nucleotides, the CDR3 is TGTGCCAGCAGTGAGGGCTATTCGCAGTATTTT.